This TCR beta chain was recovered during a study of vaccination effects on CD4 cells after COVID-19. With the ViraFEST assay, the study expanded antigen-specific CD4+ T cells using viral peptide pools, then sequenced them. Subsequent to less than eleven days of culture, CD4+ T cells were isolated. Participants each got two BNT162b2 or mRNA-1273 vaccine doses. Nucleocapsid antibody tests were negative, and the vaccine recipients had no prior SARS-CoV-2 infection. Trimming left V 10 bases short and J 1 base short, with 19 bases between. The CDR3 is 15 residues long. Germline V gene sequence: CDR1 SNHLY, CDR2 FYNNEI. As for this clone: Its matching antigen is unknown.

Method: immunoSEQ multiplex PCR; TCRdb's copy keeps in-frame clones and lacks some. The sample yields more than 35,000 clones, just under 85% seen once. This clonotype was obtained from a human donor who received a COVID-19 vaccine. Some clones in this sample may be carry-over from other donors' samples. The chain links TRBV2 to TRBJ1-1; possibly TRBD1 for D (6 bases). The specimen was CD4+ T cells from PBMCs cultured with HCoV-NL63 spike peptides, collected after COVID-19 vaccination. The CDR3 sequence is CATRRTDSKNTEAFF. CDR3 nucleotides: TGTGCCACACGGAGGACAGATAGTAAGAACACTGAAGCTTTCTTT.